This T cell receptor beta chain is from a study of T and B cells in COVID-19 patients (dated by TCRdb to about 2020). Turning to the overall study: In this study, adaptive immunity was profiled in COVID-19 patients who either had active infection or had recovered, using TRB and IGH repertoire sequencing of peripheral blood. Over 8 million TCR sequences were analysed in a TCR and BCR sequence repository that covered a few dozen patients and about 69 time points. A recovered cohort comprised about 18 patients contributing roughly 20 samples, mostly after mild to moderate COVID-19 managed as outpatients. As many as 9 follow-up blood samples were taken per patient, and some of the samples covered different disease stages within the same individual. Critical illness requiring mechanical ventilation or ECMO was present in about 65% of the 20 patients in the active-infection cohort. A couple of patients were in both the active and recovered cohorts because samples existed from active disease and from after recovery. An age-matched reference group of a few dozen healthy donors negative for COVID-19 antibodies was used as the comparison for repertoire analyses. The recovered cohort had a median age of around 30 years, compared with approximately 70 years in the active-infection cohort. Comorbidities linked to unfavorable COVID-19 outcome were present in about 90% of the roughly 20 patients in the active-infection cohort.

Instrument used: Illumina MiSeq. Multiplex PCR with BIOMED2 TRB-A/B primer pools was used to amplify TRB rearrangements. Illumina-compatible adapters and 7-nucleotide sample barcodes were added to the amplicons in two consecutive PCRs. Phusion HS II polymerase was used for all library PCRs. The amplicons were purified from gel with the NucleoSpin Gel and PCR Clean-up kit, measured on Qubit, and then pooled at about 3.7 nM. Before Illumina next-generation sequencing, the quality of the amplicon pool was assessed on an Agilent 2100 Bioanalyzer. The original methods were these. Annotation of TRB rearrangements was performed with MiXCR 3.0.8 using the default MiXCR reference library. Non-productive reads and sequences with fewer than 2 reads were excluded, and each unique CDR3 nucleotide sequence counted as one clone. Clonality, diversity, richness and V-J gene usage were computed in R 3.5.1. GLIPH2 was used for TCR clustering by CDR3 similarity, and generation probabilities were calculated by OLGA. GLIPH2 clusters were kept only if they contained at least four unique TCR clonotypes found in at least three individuals. In-frame beta chains were kept once TCRdb had trimmed the public reads at Q25 with fastp and called clones with MiXCR. One record per CDR3 amino acid sequence lists the most common genes and DNA. The V and J calls, along with clone size, are taken from TCRdb and not from the paper's own processing. This sample has 10,000 to 13,000 distinct CDR3 sequences in its table, and around 30% of those were observed once. 14% of the sample belongs to the ten largest clones.

TRB repertoires were amplified from approximately 250-500 ng of genomic DNA extracted from blood. General findings and caveats noted by the study authors: During active COVID-19 the TRB repertoires were highly clonal, but at recovery diversity and richness rose above the levels seen in healthy donors. The cohort was considered too small to assess HLA contributions to COVID-19 susceptibility or severity. A total of about 2,000 TCR clusters were exclusive to the recovered cohort, and a few dozen of those clusters were low-pGen clusters. Strongly skewed TRBV/TRBJ gene usage was reported in patients with COVID-19. The reported TCR clusters were stated to require prospective validation before clinical use. Specific T cell subsets (CD4+/Treg/CD8+) and sorted SARS-CoV-2-responsive or tetramer+ T cells had not yet been sequenced, and the corresponding sequencing experiments were ongoing. Blood samples obtained from mildly ill patients during symptoms, as well as early samples obtained from severe cases, were available only in scarce numbers.

In the case of this clonotype: Its antigen target is currently unknown. No much larger clone is present one base from it, and per-base qualities are unavailable.

Measured from the cysteine to the phenylalanine, the CDR3 is 15 residues long. Only the CDR3 DNA is retained, 45 bases long and in frame from the first base. CDR1 and CDR2 are read off the germline V gene (reference sequence) as SGHNT and YYREEE. Trimming takes 2 bases off V and 4 bases off J; junction bases not matched to a gene: 9. Recombination linked TRBV5-4 to TRBJ2-7; TRBD1 fits 7 bases in the junction. The sequence came from a human donor with active COVID-19. The sequenced material came from blood. The nucleotides are TGTGCCAGCAGCTTAGGGGACAGTCTCCGTTACGAGCAGTACTTC. This translates into CASSLGDSLRYEQYF.